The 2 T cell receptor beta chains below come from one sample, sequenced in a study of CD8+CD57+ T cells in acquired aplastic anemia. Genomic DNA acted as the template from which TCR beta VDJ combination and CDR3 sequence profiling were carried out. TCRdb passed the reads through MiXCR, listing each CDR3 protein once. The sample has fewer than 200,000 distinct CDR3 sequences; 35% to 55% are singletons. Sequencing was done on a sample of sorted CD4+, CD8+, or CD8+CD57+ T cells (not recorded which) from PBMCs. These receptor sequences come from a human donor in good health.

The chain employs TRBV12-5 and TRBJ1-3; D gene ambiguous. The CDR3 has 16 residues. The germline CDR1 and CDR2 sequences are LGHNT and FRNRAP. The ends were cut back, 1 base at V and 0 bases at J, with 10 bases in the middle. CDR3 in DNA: TGTGCTAGTGGTTTGGGAATCCAGCTCTCTGGAAACACCATATATTTT. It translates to CASGLGIQLSGNTIYF.

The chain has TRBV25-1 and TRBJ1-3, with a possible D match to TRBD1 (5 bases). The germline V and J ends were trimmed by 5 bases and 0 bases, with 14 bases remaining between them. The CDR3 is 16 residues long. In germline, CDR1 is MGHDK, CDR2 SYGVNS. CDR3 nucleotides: TGTGCCAGCAGTCTCTACGGGGGGAGCTCTGGAAACACCATATATTTT. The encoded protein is CASSLYGGSSGNTIYF. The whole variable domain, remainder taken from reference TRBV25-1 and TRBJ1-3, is EADIYQTPRYLVIGTGKKITLECSQTMGHDKMYWYQQDPGMELHLIHYSYGVNSTEKGDLSSESTVSRIRTEHFPLTLESARPSHTSQYLCASSLYGGSSGNTIYFGEGSWLTVV.